The sequence of this TCR beta chain was determined in a study of cytomegalovirus exposure and HLA in healthy donors. As for the study in general: Caucasian-associated ancestry cluster membership applied to approximately 84% of under 450 genotyped donors.

Germline V lookup: CDR1 SGHRS, CDR2 YFSETQ. The CDR3 runs to 16 residues. J was trimmed by 1 base and V by 0 bases; bases with no gene match: 6. Vbeta (60) and Jbeta (13) primers were used in the PCR. Profiled with immunoSEQ multiplex PCR; TCRdb holds only in-frame clones, not every one. The data show about 120,000 clones, 75% to 90% seen once. The donors comprised healthy bone marrow donors. The V and J genes are TRBV5-1 and TRBJ1-1; 7 nucleotides line up with TRBD1. This sequence originates from a man aged 35-49 years in good health and CMV-seronegative. What was sequenced was PBMCs. The CDR3 DNA reads as TGCGCCAGCAGCTTGGCCCCGAGACAGGGGAACACTGAAGCTTTCTTT. Protein sequence: CASSLAPRQGNTEAFF.